The 8 T cell receptor beta chains presented below share a single source sample, sequenced in a study of T cell responses to AZD1222 COVID-19 vaccine. Sequencing used immunoSEQ multiplex PCR; TCRdb keeps in-frame clones, though not all of them. Of 140,000 to 150,000 clones listed, around 89% are singletons. The source material was peripheral blood, sampled on day 0 of AZD1222 vaccination. The receptors come from an adult in good health.

J is TRBJ2-3 and V is TRBV15; TRBD1 matches at 9 bases. There are 16 residues in the CDR3. CDR1 is LNHNV, CDR2 YYDKDF, per germline (reference sequence). V shed 8 bases and J 0 bases; nucleotides not matched to a gene: 9. The CDR3 nucleotides are TGTGCCACCGGACAGGGGACGTTCCCTAGCACAGATACGCAGTATTTT. Its protein is CATGQGTFPSTDTQYF.

V gene TRBV6-5 combines with J gene TRBJ2-5; D is perhaps TRBD2 (6 bases). The V gene's germline CDR1 is MNHEY and CDR2 SVGAGI. This CDR3 has 15 residues. V lost 6 bases to trimming and J lost 2 bases, with 16 bases between them. The chain's CDR3 is CASRRLGPLQETQYF. In nucleotides, the CDR3 is TGTGCCAGCAGACGACTAGGCCCCCTACAAGAGACCCAGTACTTC.

The CDR3 coding sequence is TGTGCCAGCAGTGACTCGAAGCTTCGGGACAGCTCCTACGAGCAGTACTTC. It specifies CASSDSKLRDSSYEQYF. The chain has TRBV6-4 and TRBJ2-7; 7 bases are a match to TRBD1. Germline V CDR1 and CDR2: MRHNA, SNTAGT. There are 17 residues in the CDR3. J lost 0 bases, V lost 0 bases, and 8 bases had no gene match.

The V gene is TRBV4-1, the J gene TRBJ1-1; 8 bases line up with TRBD1. The junction had 6 bases not matched to a gene; V was cut back by 1 base and J by 2 bases. The CDR3 runs to 16 residues. CDR1 and CDR2 from the germline V gene are MGHRA and YSYEKL. The CDR3 region has the DNA TGCGCCAGCAGCCAAGGCCCGGACAGGGCCAACACTGAAGCTTTCTTT. Translation: CASSQGPDRANTEAFF.

The J gene is TRBJ1-5, the V gene TRBV5-8; no firm D call. Germline values: CDR1 SGHTS, CDR2 YDEGEE. The CDR3 has 15 residues. V lost 0 bases to trimming and J lost 5 bases, with 12 bases between them. The CDR3 region is CASSLGTRAHQPQHF. The CDR3 coding sequence is TGTGCCAGCAGCTTGGGGACCCGAGCCCATCAGCCCCAGCATTTT.

The V gene is TRBV19, the J gene TRBJ1-6; D gene uncertain. V dropped 1 base and J dropped 6 bases, with 10 bases sitting between them. In germline, CDR1 is LNHDA, CDR2 SQIVND (reference sequence). This CDR3 contains 15 residues. In nucleotides, the CDR3 is TGTGCCAGTAGTATAGGTCGAGGAATTAATTCACCCCTCCACTTT. Translating it yields CASSIGRGINSPLHF.

The chain recombines TRBV4-2 with TRBJ2-6; no definite D call. The CDR3 is 16 amino acids. The ends were cut back, 1 base at V and 0 bases at J, with 7 bases in the middle. CDR1 LGHNA and CDR2 YNFKEQ come from the germline V gene. CDR3 in amino acids: CASSQVGSSGANVLTF. Written as DNA, the CDR3 is TGTGCCAGCAGCCAAGTCGGCAGCTCTGGGGCCAACGTCCTGACTTTC.

This clone came up once. The chain uses TRBV7-2 and TRBJ1-1, with TRBD1 matching over 8 bases. Trimming cost V 6 bases and J 3 bases; bases outside gene matches: 6. This CDR3 has 14 amino acids. Germline V gives CDR1 SGHTA, CDR2 FQGNSA. In DNA, the CDR3 is TGTGCCAGCAGGGGGCCAGGGGGCTACACTGAAGCTTTCTTT. Translation: CASRGPGGYTEAFF.